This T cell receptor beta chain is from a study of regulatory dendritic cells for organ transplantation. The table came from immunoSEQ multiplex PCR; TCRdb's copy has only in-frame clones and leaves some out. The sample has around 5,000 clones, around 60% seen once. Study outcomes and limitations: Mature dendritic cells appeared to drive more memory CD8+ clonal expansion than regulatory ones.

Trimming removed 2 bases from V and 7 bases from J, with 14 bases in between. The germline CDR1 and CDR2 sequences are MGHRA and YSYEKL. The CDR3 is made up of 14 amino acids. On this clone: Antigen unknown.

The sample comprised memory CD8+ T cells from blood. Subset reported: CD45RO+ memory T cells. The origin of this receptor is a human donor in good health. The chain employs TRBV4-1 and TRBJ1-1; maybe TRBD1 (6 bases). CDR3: CASSQYRVGGEAFF. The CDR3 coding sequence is TGCGCCAGCAGCCAATACAGGGTAGGTGGTGAAGCTTTCTTT.